This T cell receptor beta chain comes out of a study of T cell responses to AZD1222 COVID-19 vaccine. The CDR3 has 15 amino acids. Trimming took off 4 bases at V and 10 bases at J, with 19 bases between the two ends. CDR1 is LGHDT, CDR2 YNNKEL, per germline (reference sequence). Sequencing used immunoSEQ multiplex PCR; TCRdb keeps in-frame clones, though not all of them. This table holds approximately 73,000 clones, about 84% found once. Details on this clone: Its antigen is not known.

Broader study findings: The study sampled repertoires only after the peak T cell response. Reportedly, nearly half of unique spike TCRs recognized epitopes outside B.1.351/B.1.1.7 mutations.

V and J are TRBV3-1 (or the pseudogene TRBV3-2) and TRBJ1-4; D is perhaps TRBD1 (6 bases). The receptor was isolated from an adult in good health. The sequences come from peripheral blood, collected on day 0 of AZD1222 vaccination. The CDR3 region is CASSLRPGRGGKLFF. CDR3 bases: TGTGCCAGCAGCCTCAGACCGGGCAGGGGTGGAAAACTGTTTTTT.